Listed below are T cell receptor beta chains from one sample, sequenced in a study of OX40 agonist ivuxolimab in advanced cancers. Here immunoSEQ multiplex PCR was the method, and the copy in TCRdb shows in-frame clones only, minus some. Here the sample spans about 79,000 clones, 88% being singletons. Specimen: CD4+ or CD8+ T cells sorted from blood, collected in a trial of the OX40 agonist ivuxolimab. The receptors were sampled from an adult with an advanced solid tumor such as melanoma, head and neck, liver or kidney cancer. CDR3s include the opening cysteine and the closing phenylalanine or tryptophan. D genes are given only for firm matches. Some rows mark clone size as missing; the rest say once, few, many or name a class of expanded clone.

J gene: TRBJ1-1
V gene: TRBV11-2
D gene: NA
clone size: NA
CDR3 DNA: TGTGCCAGCAGCTTAGCAGGGGACACTGAAGCTTTCTTT
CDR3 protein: CASSLAGDTEAFF

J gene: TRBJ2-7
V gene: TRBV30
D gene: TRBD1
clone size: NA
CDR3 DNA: TGTGCCTGGAGTGTAAAACAGGGGGCGTCCTACGAGCAGTACTTC
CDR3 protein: CAWSVKQGASYEQYF

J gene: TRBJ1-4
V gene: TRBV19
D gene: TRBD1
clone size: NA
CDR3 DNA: TGTGCCAGTAGTACCGGGACAGCAACTAATGAAAAACTGTTTTTT
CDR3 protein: CASSTGTATNEKLFF

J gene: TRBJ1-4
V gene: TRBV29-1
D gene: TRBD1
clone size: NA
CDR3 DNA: TGCAGCGGCCGGACAGGGAATGAAAAACTGTTTTTT
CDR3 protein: CSGRTGNEKLFF

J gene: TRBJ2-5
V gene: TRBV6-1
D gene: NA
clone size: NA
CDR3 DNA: TGTGCCAGCAGTGGGCACCTCCAAGAGACCCAGTACTTC
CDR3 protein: CASSGHLQETQYF

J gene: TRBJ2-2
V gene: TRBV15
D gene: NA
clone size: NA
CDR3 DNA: TGTGCCACCAGCAGAAGGGGTGCGGGCACCGGGGAGCTGTTTTTT
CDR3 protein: CATSRRGAGTGELFF

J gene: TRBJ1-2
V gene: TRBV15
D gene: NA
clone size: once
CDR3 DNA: TGTGCCACTAGTCTCGGACCGCCCGCCAACTATGGCTACACCTTC
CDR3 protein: CATSLGPPANYGYTF

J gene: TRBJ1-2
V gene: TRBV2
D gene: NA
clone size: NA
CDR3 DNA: TGTGCCAGCAGTGAAGAGGCAGTTGGGGGCTACACCTTC
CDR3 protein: CASSEEAVGGYTF

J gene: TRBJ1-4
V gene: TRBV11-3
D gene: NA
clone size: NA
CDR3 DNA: TGTGCCAGCAGCTTGACAGCAACTAATGAAAAACTGTTTTTT
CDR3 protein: CASSLTATNEKLFF

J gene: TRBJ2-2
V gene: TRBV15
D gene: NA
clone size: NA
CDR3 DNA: TGTGCCACCAGCAGGGGACTCCCAGTCGGGGAGCTGTTTTTT
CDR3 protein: CATSRGLPVGELFF

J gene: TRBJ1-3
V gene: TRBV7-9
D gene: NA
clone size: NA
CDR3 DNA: TGTGCCAGCAGCTCAGGAAACACCATATATTTT
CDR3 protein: CASSSGNTIYF

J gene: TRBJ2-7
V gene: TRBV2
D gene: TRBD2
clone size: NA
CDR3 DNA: TGTGCCAGCACCAAAGGAGGACTAGCGGCTTCCTACGAGCAGTACTTC
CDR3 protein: CASTKGGLAASYEQYF

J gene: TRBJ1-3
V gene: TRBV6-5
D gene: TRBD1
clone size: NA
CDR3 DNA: TGTGCCAGCAGTTCGTCAGGGGGTGCAAACACCATATATTTT
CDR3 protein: CASSSSGGANTIYF

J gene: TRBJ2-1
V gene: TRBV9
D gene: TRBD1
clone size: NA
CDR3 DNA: TGTGCCAGCAGCGTGGACAGGTACGATGAGCAGTTCTTC
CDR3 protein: CASSVDRYDEQFF

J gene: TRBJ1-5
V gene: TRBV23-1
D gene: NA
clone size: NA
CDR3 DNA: TGCGCCAGCGGTTTTTGGGGGGGGAATCAGCCCCAGCATTTT
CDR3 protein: CASGFWGGNQPQHF

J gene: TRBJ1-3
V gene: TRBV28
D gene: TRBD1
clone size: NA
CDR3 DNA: TGTGCCAGCAGCGGGACAGGGGTTAACACCATATATTTT
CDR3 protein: CASSGTGVNTIYF

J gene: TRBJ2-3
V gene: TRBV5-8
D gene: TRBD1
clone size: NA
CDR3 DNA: TGTGCCAGCAGCTTTCCGGGACAGGGGACAGATACGCAGTATTTT
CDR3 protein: CASSFPGQGTDTQYF

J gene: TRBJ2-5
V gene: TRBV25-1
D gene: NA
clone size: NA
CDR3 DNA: TGTGCCAGCAGAGAAAGTTTGGAGACCCAGTACTTC
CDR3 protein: CASRESLETQYF

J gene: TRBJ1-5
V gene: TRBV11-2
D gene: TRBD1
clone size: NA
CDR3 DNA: TGTGCCAGCAGCTCGGACAGGTCCAATCAGCCCCAGCATTTT
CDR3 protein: CASSSDRSNQPQHF

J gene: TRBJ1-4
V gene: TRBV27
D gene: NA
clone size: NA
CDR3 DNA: TGTGCCAGCAGTTTATCCGCCCCACAGATGGGGAAACTGTTTTTT
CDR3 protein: CASSLSAPQMGKLFF

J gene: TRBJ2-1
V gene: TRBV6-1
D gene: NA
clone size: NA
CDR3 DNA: TGTGCCAGCAGTGATATTTGGAGCTCCTACAATGAGCAGTTCTTC
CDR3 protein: CASSDIWSSYNEQFF

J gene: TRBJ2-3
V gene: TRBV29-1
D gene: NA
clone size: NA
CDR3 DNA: TGCAGCGTTGATAATGGGGTTACGCAGTATTTT
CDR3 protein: CSVDNGVTQYF

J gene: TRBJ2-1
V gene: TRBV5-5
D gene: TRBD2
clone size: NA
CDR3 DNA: TGTGCCAGCAGCTTTAGCGGGAGTTTTGAGCAGTTCTTC
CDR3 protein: CASSFSGSFEQFF

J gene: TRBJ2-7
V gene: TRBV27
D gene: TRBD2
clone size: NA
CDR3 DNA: TGTGCCAGCAGTTTTGGGACTAGCGGGACTTACGAGCAGTACTTC
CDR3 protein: CASSFGTSGTYEQYF

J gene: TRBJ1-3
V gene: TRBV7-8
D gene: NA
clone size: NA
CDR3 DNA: TGTGCCAGCAGCTTAGGGTTGGGCTCTGGAAACACCATATATTTT
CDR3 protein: CASSLGLGSGNTIYF

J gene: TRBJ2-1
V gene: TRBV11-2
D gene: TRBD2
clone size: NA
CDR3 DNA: TGTGCCAGCAGCTTAAGGGCGGGAGGGACCTCCTACAATGAGCAGTTCTTC
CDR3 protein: CASSLRAGGTSYNEQFF

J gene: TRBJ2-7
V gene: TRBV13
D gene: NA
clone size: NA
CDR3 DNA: TGTGCCAGCAGCTTAAGGTCCTACGAGCAGTACTTC
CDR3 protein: CASSLRSYEQYF

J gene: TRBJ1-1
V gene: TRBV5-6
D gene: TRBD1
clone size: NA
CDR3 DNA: TGTGCCAGCAGGAACCGGGACAGGGGGCGGACTGAAGCTTTCTTT
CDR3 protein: CASRNRDRGRTEAFF

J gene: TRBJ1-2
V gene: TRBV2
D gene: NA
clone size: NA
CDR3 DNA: TGTGCCAGCAGTGAACGAGGGGGGCGGGCTGGAGAAGGGTATGGCTACACCTTC
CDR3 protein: CASSERGGRAGEGYGYTF

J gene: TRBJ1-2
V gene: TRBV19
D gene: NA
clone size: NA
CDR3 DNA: TGTGCCAGTAGTATATTAATGGGACCTATGCGCCATGGCTACACCTTC
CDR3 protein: CASSILMGPMRHGYTF

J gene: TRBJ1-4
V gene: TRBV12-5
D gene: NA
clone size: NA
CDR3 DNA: TGTGCTAGTGGTAGACCGGACCAACTGTTTTTT
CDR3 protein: CASGRPDQLFF

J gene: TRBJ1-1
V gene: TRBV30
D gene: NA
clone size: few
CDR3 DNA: TGTGCCTGGAGTGTGTACAGGACGAACACTGAAGCTTTCTTT
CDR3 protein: CAWSVYRTNTEAFF

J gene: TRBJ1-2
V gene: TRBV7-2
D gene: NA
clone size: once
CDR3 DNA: TGTGCCAGCAGCTTAAGCGGACCCCGTTATGGCTACACCTTC
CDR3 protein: CASSLSGPRYGYTF

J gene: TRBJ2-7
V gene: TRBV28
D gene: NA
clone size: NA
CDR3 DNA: TGTGCCAGCAGTAGACCTCGGCTATCCCCCTACGAGCAGTACTTC
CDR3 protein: CASSRPRLSPYEQYF

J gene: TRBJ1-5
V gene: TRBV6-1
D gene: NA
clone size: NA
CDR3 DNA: TGTGCCAGCAGTGAATACAGGGAAAATCAGCCCCAGCATTTT
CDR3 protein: CASSEYRENQPQHF

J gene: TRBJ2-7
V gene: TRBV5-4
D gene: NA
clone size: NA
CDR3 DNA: TGTGCCAGCAGCTCCGCGCAGGGGAGCTCCTACGAGCAGTACTTC
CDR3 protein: CASSSAQGSSYEQYF

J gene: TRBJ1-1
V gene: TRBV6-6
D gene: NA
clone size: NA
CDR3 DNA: TGTGCCAGCAGCCCCGTCATGAACACTGAAGCTTTCTTT
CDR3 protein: CASSPVMNTEAFF

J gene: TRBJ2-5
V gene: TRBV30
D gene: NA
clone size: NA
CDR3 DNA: TGTGCCGGCCGACTAGTGGGGGAGACCCAGTACTTC
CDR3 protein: CAGRLVGETQYF

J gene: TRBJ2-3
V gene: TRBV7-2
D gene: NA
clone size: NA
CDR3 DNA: TGTGCCAGCAGCCCCGGACTTCACACAGATACGCAGTATTTT
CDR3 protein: CASSPGLHTDTQYF

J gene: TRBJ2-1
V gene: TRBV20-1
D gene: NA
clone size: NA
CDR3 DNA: TGCAGTGCTAGTGGCCAACGCGAGCAGTTCTTC
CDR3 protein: CSASGQREQFF

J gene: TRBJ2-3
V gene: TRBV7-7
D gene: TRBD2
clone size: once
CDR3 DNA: TGTGCTAGCAGCTCCGGACTAGCTGCAGATACGCAGTATTTT
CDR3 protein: CASSSGLAADTQYF

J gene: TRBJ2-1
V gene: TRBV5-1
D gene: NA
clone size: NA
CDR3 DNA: TGCGCCAGCAGCTTTCCGGGTTACAATGAGCAGTTCTTC
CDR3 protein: CASSFPGYNEQFF

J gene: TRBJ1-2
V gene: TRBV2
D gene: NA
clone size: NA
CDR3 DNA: TGTGCCAGCAGTGAAGCCTATGGCTACACCTTC
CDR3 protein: CASSEAYGYTF

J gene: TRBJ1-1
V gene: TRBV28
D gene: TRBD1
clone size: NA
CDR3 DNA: TGTGCCAGCAGTTGGTTGACAGGGGGCGGCACTGAAGCTTTCTTT
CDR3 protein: CASSWLTGGGTEAFF

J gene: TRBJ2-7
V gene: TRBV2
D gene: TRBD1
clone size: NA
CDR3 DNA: TGTGCCAGCAGTGTCACAGGGGGCCTGGACGAGCAGTACTTC
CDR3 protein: CASSVTGGLDEQYF

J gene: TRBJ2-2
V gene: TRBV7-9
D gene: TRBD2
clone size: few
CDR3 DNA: TGTGCCAGCCTCATTGTAGCGGGAGGGCCCGGGGAGCTGTTTTTT
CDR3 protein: CASLIVAGGPGELFF

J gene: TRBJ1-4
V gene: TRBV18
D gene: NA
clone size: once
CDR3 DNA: TGTGCCAGCTCACCAATGGTCCTAGAAAAACTGTTTTTT
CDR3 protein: CASSPMVLEKLFF

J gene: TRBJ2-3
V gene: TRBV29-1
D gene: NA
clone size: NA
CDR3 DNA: TGCAGCGTTCGGGCTGAAAGCACAGATACGCAGTATTTT
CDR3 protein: CSVRAESTDTQYF

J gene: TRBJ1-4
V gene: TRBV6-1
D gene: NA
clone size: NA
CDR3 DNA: TGTGCCAGCAGTGGTGGTCTCGGGGAAAAACTGTTTTTT
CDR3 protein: CASSGGLGEKLFF

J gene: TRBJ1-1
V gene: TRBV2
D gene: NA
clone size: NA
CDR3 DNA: TGTGCCATCCCCCGTTCTTGGCTGTCGACTGAAGCTTTCTTT
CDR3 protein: CAIPRSWLSTEAFF

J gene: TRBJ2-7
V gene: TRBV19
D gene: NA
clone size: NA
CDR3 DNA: TGTGCCAGTAGTATAGACGGGACCGGCACCTACGAGCAGTACTTC
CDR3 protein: CASSIDGTGTYEQYF

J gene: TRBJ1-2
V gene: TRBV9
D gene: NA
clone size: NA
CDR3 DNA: TGTGCCAGCAGCGAGGGTGAGAGGTATGGCTACACCTTC
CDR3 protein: CASSEGERYGYTF